These 23 T cell receptor beta chains were sequenced from one sample in a study of blood T cell repertoires in COVID-19. Here immunoSEQ multiplex PCR was the method, and the copy in TCRdb shows in-frame clones only, minus some. The sample shows fewer than 200,000 clones, around 85% of them seen only once. Sequencing was done on a sample of peripheral blood. The receptors shown here come from a man between 70 and 80 years old with active or convalescent COVID-19.

The chain couples TRBV5-8 to TRBJ2-7; D is perhaps TRBD1 (5 bases). In germline, CDR1 is SGHTS, CDR2 YDEGEE. This CDR3 contains 12 residues. Between the trimmed V and J ends, which lost 3 bases and 4 bases, there was a span of 8 bases. The CDR3 DNA sequence: TGTGCCAGCAGCTCGCCAGGGTACGAGCAGTACTTC. Its protein product is CASSSPGYEQYF.

The chain joins TRBV30 to TRBJ1-1; D may be TRBD1 (5 bases). CDR3 length equals 14 residues. V lost 8 bases and J 1 base, leaving 17 bases between the germline ends. The germline V gene encodes CDR1 GTSNPN and CDR2 SVGIG (reference sequence). For the CDR3, the DNA is TGTGCCATCAGGGCCGGCAGGTGGAACACTGAAGCTTTCTTT. Protein: CAIRAGRWNTEAFF.

The chain links TRBV27 to TRBJ1-5, with no clear D. This CDR3 comprises 13 residues. The germline V gene has CDR1 MNHEY and CDR2 SMNVEV (reference sequence). Trimming took off 5 bases at V and 6 bases at J, with 11 bases between the two ends. CDR3 amino acids: CASSPEAFQPQHF. In DNA, the CDR3 is TGTGCCAGCAGTCCCGAAGCGTTTCAGCCCCAGCATTTT.

The J gene is TRBJ1-1, the V gene TRBV3-1 (or the pseudogene TRBV3-2); no clear D. Trimming took 1 base from V and 8 from J, leaving 11 bases between them. This CDR3 comprises 13 residues. Germline V gene data show CDR1 as LGHDT and CDR2 as YNNKEL (reference sequence). The CDR3 DNA is TGTGCCAGCAGCCAAGTGAGGCAGAGGGAAGCTTTCTTT. Its translation: CASSQVRQREAFF.

This clone was seen a few times. This sequence joins TRBV29-1 and TRBJ1-1; TRBD1 is a possible D gene (6 bases). Germline values: CDR1 SQVTM, CDR2 ANQGSEA. This CDR3 is built from 13 residues. The V gene lost 3 bases and the J gene lost 6 bases, with 14 bases spanning the gap. In nucleotides, the CDR3 is TGCAGCGTTGATTTGGGGGCAGTAGCTGAAGCTTTCTTT. Its translation: CSVDLGAVAEAFF.

V is TRBV15 and J is TRBJ1-4, with D unclear. Germline CDR1 is LNHNV and CDR2 is YYDKDF (reference sequence). Trimming took 1 base from V and 8 from J, leaving 5 bases between them. There are 12 residues in the CDR3. As DNA, the CDR3 is TGTGCCACCAGCAGAGTAGCGGAAAAACTGTTTTTT. Translating it yields CATSRVAEKLFF.

V and J are TRBV6-5 and TRBJ2-7; a weak D match, TRBD1 (5 bases). The V gene's germline CDR1 is MNHEY and CDR2 SVGAGI. CDR3 length: 12 residues. V was pared by 10 bases and J by 2 bases, with 12 bases between. The CDR3 sequence: CATRTPTYEQYF. CDR3 DNA sequence: TGTGCCACTCGGACACCTACCTACGAGCAGTACTTC.

The CDR3 coding sequence is TGTGCCAGCAGGGGGCCGGATCGCAATCAGCCCCAGCATTTT. It yields the protein CASRGPDRNQPQHF. The chain has TRBV28 and TRBJ1-5; tentatively, D is TRBD1 (5 bases). The CDR3 runs to 14 residues. V lost 6 bases, J lost 2 bases, and 11 bases lay in between. The germline V gene has CDR1 MDHEN and CDR2 SYDVKM.

The chain carries TRBV12-3 or TRBV12-4 and TRBJ1-2, with unresolved D. The CDR3 sequence is 12 residues long. V shed 6 bases and J shed 7 bases, with 12 bases lying between them. The CDR3 loop is CASSPSYTGYTF. The CDR3 DNA is TGTGCCAGCAGCCCGAGTTATACTGGCTACACCTTC.

There are a few counts of this clone. This sequence joins TRBV27 and TRBJ1-5; D gene uncertain. The CDR3 sequence is 13 residues long. Per germline, CDR1 MNHEY and CDR2 SMNVEV (reference sequence). Between the trimmed V and J ends, which lost 3 bases and 1 base, there was a span of 4 bases. The CDR3 protein is CASSFKSNQPQHF. Written as DNA, the CDR3 is TGTGCCAGCAGTTTTAAAAGCAATCAGCCCCAGCATTTT.

V gene TRBV6-1 combines with J gene TRBJ2-1, with 11 nucleotides matching TRBD2. CDR1 MNHNS and CDR2 SASEGT come from the germline V gene. With V trimmed by 0 bases and J by 9 bases, 7 bases remained unmatched. The CDR3 is 16 residues long. The CDR3 DNA reads TGTGCCAGCAGTGAAGCGATGCTAGCGGGGGGAGGTGAGCAGTTCTTC. Translation gives CASSEAMLAGGGEQFF.

J is TRBJ1-6 and V is TRBV4-3, with 7 bases lining up with TRBD1. With V trimmed by 4 bases and J by 7 bases, 4 bases remained unmatched. The germline V gene encodes CDR1 LGHNA and CDR2 YSLEER. CDR3 length: 14 residues. CDR3 sequence (DNA): TGCGCCAGCAGCCTACAGGGGTCCAATTCACCCCTCCACTTT. As protein: CASSLQGSNSPLHF.

This sequence joins TRBV15 and TRBJ1-1; D remains unclear. The germline CDR1 and CDR2 sequences are LNHNV and YYDKDF (reference sequence). The CDR3 totals 13 residues. Deletions cut 0 bases from V and 5 bases from J, with 7 bases between. CDR3 protein: CATSREGRTEAFF. CDR3 nucleotide sequence: TGTGCCACCAGCAGAGAGGGGAGGACTGAAGCTTTCTTT.

The CDR3 loop is CASSVEGQAGTGELFF. The CDR3, as DNA: TGTGCCAGCAGCGTAGAGGGGCAGGCTGGCACCGGGGAGCTGTTTTTT. The chain employs TRBV9 and TRBJ2-2, with a possible D match to TRBD1 (5 bases). CDR1 and CDR2 (germline): SGDLS, YYNGEE. The CDR3 length is 16 residues. V lost 0 bases and J 4 bases, leaving 13 bases between the germline ends.

V gene TRBV25-1 combines with J gene TRBJ2-5; perhaps TRBD1 as D (6 bases). Germline V gene lookup returns CDR1 MGHDK and CDR2 SYGVNS. The CDR3 runs to 14 residues. The V and J ends lost 5 bases and 2 bases respectively, with 12 bases between them. DNA for the CDR3: TGTGCCAGCAGTTTAACAGGGCTACAAGAGACCCAGTACTTC. Translated, it gives CASSLTGLQETQYF.

V gene TRBV30 combines with J gene TRBJ2-3; possible D gene TRBD1, 5 bases. Germline assignment: CDR1 GTSNPN and CDR2 SVGIG (reference sequence). With 4 bases removed from V and 4 bases from J, the gap between germline ends came to 18 bases. The CDR3 is made up of 15 amino acids. The CDR3 DNA sequence: TGTGCCTGGACTTCAGGGCCTCCATACCCAGATACGCAGTATTTT. Translated, it gives CAWTSGPPYPDTQYF.

This clone was detected ten times or more. The genes are TRBV5-1 and TRBJ1-2, with 10 bases fitting TRBD1. Germline values: CDR1 SGHRS, CDR2 YFSETQ. This CDR3 region has 15 residues. The junction had 5 bases not matched to a gene; V was cut back by 0 bases and J by 6 bases. The chain's CDR3 is CASSLEATGGHGYTF. The CDR3 nucleotides read TGCGCCAGCAGCTTGGAGGCGACAGGGGGCCATGGCTACACCTTC.

V and J are TRBV2 and TRBJ2-3, with TRBD2 matching over 9 bases. The V gene end was trimmed by 11 bases and the J gene end by 5 bases; junction bases not matched to a gene: 8. Germline CDR1 is SNHLY and CDR2 is FYNNEI. The CDR3 extends over 13 amino acids. In DNA, the CDR3 is TGTGCCGGATTAGCGGGAGAGGTAGATACGCAGTATTTT. Amino acid sequence: CAGLAGEVDTQYF. Full variable domain (rest looked up from reference TRBV2 and TRBJ2-3): EPEVTQTPSHQVTQMGQEVILRCVPISNHLYFYWYRQILGQKVEFLVSFYNNEISEKSEIFDDQFSVERPDGSNFTLKIRSTKLEDSAMYFCAGLAGEVDTQYFGPGTRLTVL.

The rearrangement joins TRBV28 to TRBJ2-1; 7 nucleotides agree with TRBD2. The CDR3 has 14 residues. Germline V CDR1 and CDR2: MDHEN, SYDVKM. With V trimmed by 9 bases and J by 8 bases, 13 bases remained unmatched. The CDR3 here is CASLGGGPKDEQFF. DNA of the CDR3: TGTGCCAGTTTGGGGGGAGGGCCTAAAGATGAGCAGTTCTTC.

The chain carries TRBV6-2 or TRBV6-3 and TRBJ2-2, with D unclear. V dropped 2 bases and J dropped 0 bases, with 16 bases sitting between them. From germline, CDR1 is MNHEY and CDR2 SVGEGT. The CDR3 contains 18 residues. The CDR3 spells CASSYPRGSPANTGELFF. For the CDR3, the DNA is TGTGCCAGCAGTTACCCAAGAGGCAGCCCTGCGAACACCGGGGAGCTGTTTTTT.

As to this clone: One junction end does not reproduce the germline sequence, and a read error may be involved. This chain connects TRBV7-7 to TRBJ1-1; D not certain. The CDR3 is made up of 13 amino acids. Germline values: CDR1 SSHAT, CDR2 FNYEAQ (reference sequence). This CDR3 reads CASSLTPGTEAFF. The DNA of the CDR3 is TGTGCTAGCAGCCTGACCCCGGGGACTGAAGCTTTCTTT.

This chain uses TRBV18 with TRBJ1-1; 7 bases agree with TRBD1. V was pared by 3 bases and J by 3 bases, with 7 bases of the junction left unmatched. The germline CDR1 and CDR2 sequences are KGHSH and LQKENI. The CDR3 loop spans 15 amino acids. The CDR3 bases are TGTGCCAGCTCACCCCTCCGGCAGGGGGACACTGAAGCTTTCTTT. The encoded protein is CASSPLRQGDTEAFF.

V usage is TRBV7-2 and J usage is TRBJ1-5, with TRBD1 identical over 7 bases. CDR1 and CDR2 (germline): SGHTA, FQGNSA. V trimming: 1 base; J trimming: 3 bases; junction bases outside the gene matches: 6. The CDR3 covers 16 residues. The CDR3 is CASSLGAGGTNQPQHF. The CDR3 nucleotides read TGTGCCAGCAGCTTAGGGGCAGGGGGTACCAATCAGCCCCAGCATTTT.